Presented here are 3 T cell receptor beta chains from one specimen sequenced in a study of T cells in localized non-small cell lung cancer. The protocol was immunoSEQ multiplex PCR, while the TCRdb copy is restricted to in-frame clones and leaves out a portion. The sample carries roughly 30,000 clones, roughly 80% recorded once. The sample consisted of peripheral blood mononuclear cells, taken before any cancer treatment. These receptor sequences come from a man aged 35 to 69 with stage III lung adenocarcinoma.

CDR3 protein: CASSLAGTGDSPLHF. The CDR3 DNA reads TGCGCCAGCAGCTTGGCCGGGACAGGGGATTCACCCCTCCACTTT. The gene calls are TRBV5-1 and TRBJ1-6, with 10 bases aligning to TRBD1. CDR1 and CDR2 (germline): SGHRS, YFSETQ. V gave up 0 bases and J gave up 8 bases; unmatched junction bases: 2. This CDR3 spans 15 amino acids.

There are a few counts of this clone. The chain uses TRBV6-1 and TRBJ2-1, with D perhaps matching TRBD2 (6 bases). Looked up from germline, CDR1 is MNHNS and CDR2 is SASEGT. The CDR3 has 14 residues. V was shortened by 7 bases and J by 9 bases, with 19 bases between the two germline ends. The CDR3 nucleotides are TGTGCCAGCACCAAGAGGAGGGACGTGGGTGAGCAGTTCTTC. Translating it yields CASTKRRDVGEQFF.

A single count supports this clone. The V gene is TRBV7-2, the J gene TRBJ2-5, with D unclear. V was clipped by 2 bases and J by 1 base, with 8 bases between them. This CDR3 spans 14 amino acids. The V gene's germline CDR1 is SGHTA and CDR2 FQGNSA. Here the CDR3 reads CASSLRAAQETQYF. For the CDR3, the DNA is TGTGCCAGCAGCTTAAGGGCAGCCCAAGAGACCCAGTACTTC.